These 9 T cell receptor beta chains were all obtained from the same sample, sequenced in a study of T cells after yellow fever vaccination. A single record per CDR3 protein comes from TCRdb applying MiXCR to the 5' RACE reads. The sample lists some 240,000 distinct CDR3 sequences, more than 3% occurring once. The sequencing here drew on CD4+ T cells sorted from PBMCs, taken 10 days after the yellow fever booster vaccination. Source of these receptors: a man younger than 35 who received the YFV17D yellow fever vaccine.

This clonotype was seen many times. This sequence joins TRBV5-1 and TRBJ2-1; 10 bases agree with TRBD2. From germline, CDR1 is SGHRS and CDR2 YFSETQ. The CDR3 has 16 residues. With 4 bases clipped from V and 2 bases from J, the junction kept 6 bases outside the gene matches. CDR3: CASSPPTSGAYNEQFF. The CDR3 nucleotides are TGCGCCAGCAGCCCGCCCACTAGCGGGGCCTACAATGAGCAGTTCTTC.

This clonotype was seen only a few times. The chain is built from TRBV30 and TRBJ1-2; 9 bases map to TRBD1. The CDR3 is made up of 16 amino acids. Germline CDR1 and CDR2: GTSNPN and SVGIG (reference sequence). The V gene end was trimmed by 7 bases and the J gene end by 1 base; junction bases not matched to a gene: 13. The CDR3 nucleotides are TGTGCCTCTGCGGGGGACAGGGAATACCTTAACTATGGCTACACCTTC. This gives the protein CASAGDREYLNYGYTF.

This clonotype has ten or more counts. V usage is TRBV5-1 and J usage is TRBJ2-5; a possible D gene is TRBD2 (6 bases). CDR3 length: 14 residues. V dropped 1 base and J dropped 3 bases, with 10 bases sitting between them. CDR1 and CDR2 (germline): SGHRS, YFSETQ. CDR3 in DNA: TGCGCCAGCAGCTTGACTTGGAGGGAAGAGACCCAGTACTTC. Its protein is CASSLTWREETQYF.

The chain is built from TRBV4-2 and TRBJ2-5; D ambiguous. Germline CDR1 is LGHNA and CDR2 is YNFKEQ. V was trimmed by 5 bases and J by 5 bases, leaving 12 bases between them. This CDR3 is built from 13 residues. DNA for the CDR3: TGTGCCAGCAGCGCCGGCAGAACCGAGACCCAGTACTTC. This codes for CASSAGRTETQYF.

This clonotype was found a few times. The V and J genes are TRBV5-4 and TRBJ2-1; 10 bases line up with TRBD1. J lost 6 bases, V lost 5 bases, and 8 bases had no gene match. The CDR3 totals 15 residues. In germline, CDR1 is SGHNT, CDR2 YYREEE (reference sequence). CDR3 nucleotides: TGTGCCAGCAGGCCTGGACGGGACAGGGGCAATGAGCAGTTCTTC. Translated: CASRPGRDRGNEQFF.

This clonotype turned up a few times. The chain recombines TRBV10-3 with TRBJ2-1; 16 bases are a match to TRBD2. CDR1 ENHRY and CDR2 SYGVKD come from the germline V gene. The V gene end was trimmed by 10 bases and the J gene end by 5 bases; junction bases not matched to a gene: 14. CDR3 length: 18 residues. CDR3 DNA: TGTGCCACCGGCGTCGGGACTAGCGGGGGGGCCGGGGACAATGAGCAGTTCTTC. Translating gives CATGVGTSGGAGDNEQFF.

This clonotype was seen at least ten times. The rearrangement uses TRBV5-1 and TRBJ2-5; D gene uncertain. The V and J ends lost 1 base and 2 bases respectively, with 12 bases between them. Germline assignment: CDR1 SGHRS and CDR2 YFSETQ. The CDR3 consists of 15 residues. CDR3 coding DNA: TGCGCCAGCAGCTTGTATGGGCAGATACAAGAGACCCAGTACTTC. Amino acid sequence: CASSLYGQIQETQYF.

About this clonotype itself: One junction end does not reproduce the germline sequence, and a read error may be involved. The chain carries TRBV11-2 and TRBJ2-2; D uncertain. CDR1 is SGHAT and CDR2 is FQNNGV in the germline V gene. This CDR3 contains 12 residues. This chain's CDR3 is CASSRYYGQLFF. The CDR3 nucleotides read TGTGCCAGCAGCCGATATTACGGGCAGCTGTTTTTT. The full variable domain, rest sourced from reference TRBV11-2 and TRBJ2-2, is EAGVAQSPRYKIIEKRQSVAFWCNPISGHATLYWYQQILGQGPKLLIQFQNNGVVDDSQLPKDRFSAERLKGVDSTLKIQPAKLEDSAVYLCASSRYYGQLFFGEGSRLTVL.

This clonotype has ten or more counts. The chain recombines TRBV6-2 or TRBV6-3 with TRBJ2-5; D possibly corresponds to TRBD1 (7 bases). The germline gives CDR1 MNHEY, CDR2 SVGEGT. CDR3 length: 12 residues. V was cut by 6 bases and J by 9 bases, with 14 bases left in between. CDR3 residues: CASRQTGEAQYF. In DNA, the CDR3 is TGTGCCAGCAGACAAACAGGGGAGGCCCAGTACTTC.